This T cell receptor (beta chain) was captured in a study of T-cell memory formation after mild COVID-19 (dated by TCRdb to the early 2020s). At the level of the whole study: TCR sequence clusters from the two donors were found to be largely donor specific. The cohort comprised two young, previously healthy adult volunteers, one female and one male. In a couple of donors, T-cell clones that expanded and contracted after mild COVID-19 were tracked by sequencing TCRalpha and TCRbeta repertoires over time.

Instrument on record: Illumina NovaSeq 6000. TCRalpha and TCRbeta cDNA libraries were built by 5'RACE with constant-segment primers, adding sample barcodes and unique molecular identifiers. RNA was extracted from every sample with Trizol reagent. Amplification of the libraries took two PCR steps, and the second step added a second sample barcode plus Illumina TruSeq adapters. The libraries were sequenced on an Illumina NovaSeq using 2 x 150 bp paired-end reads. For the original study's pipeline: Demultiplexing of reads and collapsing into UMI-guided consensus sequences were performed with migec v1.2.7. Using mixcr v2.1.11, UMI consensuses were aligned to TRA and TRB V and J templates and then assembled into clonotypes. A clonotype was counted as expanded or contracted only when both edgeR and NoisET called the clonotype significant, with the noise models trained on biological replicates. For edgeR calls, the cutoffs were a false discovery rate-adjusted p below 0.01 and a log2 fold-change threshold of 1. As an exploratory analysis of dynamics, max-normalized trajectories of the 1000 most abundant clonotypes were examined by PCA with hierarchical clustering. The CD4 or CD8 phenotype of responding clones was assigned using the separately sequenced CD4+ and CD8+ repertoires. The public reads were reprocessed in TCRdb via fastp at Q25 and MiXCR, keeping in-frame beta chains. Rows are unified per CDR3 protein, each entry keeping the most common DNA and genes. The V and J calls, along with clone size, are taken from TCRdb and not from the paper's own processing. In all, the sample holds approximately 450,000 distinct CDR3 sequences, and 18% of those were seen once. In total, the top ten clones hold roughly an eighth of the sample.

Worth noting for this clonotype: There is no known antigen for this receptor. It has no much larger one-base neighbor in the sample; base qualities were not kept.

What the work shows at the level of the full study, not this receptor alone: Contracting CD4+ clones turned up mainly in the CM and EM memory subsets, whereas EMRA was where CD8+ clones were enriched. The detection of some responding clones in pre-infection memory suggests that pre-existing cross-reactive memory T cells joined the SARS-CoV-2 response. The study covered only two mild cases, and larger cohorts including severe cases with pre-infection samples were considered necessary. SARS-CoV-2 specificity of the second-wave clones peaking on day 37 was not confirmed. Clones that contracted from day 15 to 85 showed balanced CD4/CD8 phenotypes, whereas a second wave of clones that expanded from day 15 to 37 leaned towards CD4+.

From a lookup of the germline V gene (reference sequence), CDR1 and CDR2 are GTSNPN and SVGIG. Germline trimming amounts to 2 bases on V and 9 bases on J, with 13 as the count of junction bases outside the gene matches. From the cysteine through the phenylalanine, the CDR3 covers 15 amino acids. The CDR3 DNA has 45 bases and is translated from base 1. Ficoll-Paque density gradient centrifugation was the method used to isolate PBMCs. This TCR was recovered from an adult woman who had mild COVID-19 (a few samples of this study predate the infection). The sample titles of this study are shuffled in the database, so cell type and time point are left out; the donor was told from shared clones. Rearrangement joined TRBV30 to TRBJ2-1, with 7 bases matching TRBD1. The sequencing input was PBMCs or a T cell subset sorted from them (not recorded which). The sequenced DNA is TGTGCCTGGAGTCCACTCGTGACAGGGAAGATTGAGCAGTTCTTC. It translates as CAWSPLVTGKIEQFF.